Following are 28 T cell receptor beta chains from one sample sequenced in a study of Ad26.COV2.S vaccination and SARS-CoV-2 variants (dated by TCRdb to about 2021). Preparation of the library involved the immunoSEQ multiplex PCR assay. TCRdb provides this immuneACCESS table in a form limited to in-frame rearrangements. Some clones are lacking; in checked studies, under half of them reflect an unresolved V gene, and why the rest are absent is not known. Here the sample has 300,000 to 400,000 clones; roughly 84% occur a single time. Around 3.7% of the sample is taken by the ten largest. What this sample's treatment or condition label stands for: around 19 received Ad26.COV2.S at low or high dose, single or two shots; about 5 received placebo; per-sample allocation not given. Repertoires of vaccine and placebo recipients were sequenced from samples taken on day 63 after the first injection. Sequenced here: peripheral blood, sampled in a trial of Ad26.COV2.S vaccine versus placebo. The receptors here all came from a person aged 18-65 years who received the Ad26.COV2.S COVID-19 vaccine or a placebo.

CDR3 region: CASSLDPGQQETQYF. CDR3 sequence (DNA): TGTGCCAGCAGCTTAGATCCGGGACAGCAAGAGACCCAGTACTTC. The chain recombines TRBV11-2 with TRBJ2-5; 7 nucleotides match TRBD1. Germline-derived CDR1 and CDR2 are SGHAT and FQNNGV. The CDR3 has 15 residues. Trimming removed 0 bases from V and 2 bases from J; junction bases left unmatched: 3.

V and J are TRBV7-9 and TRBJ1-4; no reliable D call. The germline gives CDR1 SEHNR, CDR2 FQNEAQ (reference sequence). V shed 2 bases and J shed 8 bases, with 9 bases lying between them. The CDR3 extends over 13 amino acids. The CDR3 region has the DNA TGTGCCAGCAGCTTAAGCCTAGAAGAAAAACTGTTTTTT. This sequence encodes CASSLSLEEKLFF.

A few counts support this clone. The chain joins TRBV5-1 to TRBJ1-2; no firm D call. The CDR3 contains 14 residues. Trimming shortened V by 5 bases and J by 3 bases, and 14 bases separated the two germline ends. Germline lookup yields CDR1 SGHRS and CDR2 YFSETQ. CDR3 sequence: CASRSGLGDYGYTF. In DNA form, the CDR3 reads TGCGCCAGCAGATCCGGTCTTGGTGACTATGGCTACACCTTC.

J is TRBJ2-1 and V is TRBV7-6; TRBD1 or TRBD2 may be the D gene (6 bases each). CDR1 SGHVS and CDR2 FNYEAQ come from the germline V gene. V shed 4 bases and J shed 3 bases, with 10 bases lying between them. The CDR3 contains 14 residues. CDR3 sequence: CASSSGGLYNEQFF. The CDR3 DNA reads TGTGCCAGCAGCTCTGGGGGGCTCTACAATGAGCAGTTCTTC.

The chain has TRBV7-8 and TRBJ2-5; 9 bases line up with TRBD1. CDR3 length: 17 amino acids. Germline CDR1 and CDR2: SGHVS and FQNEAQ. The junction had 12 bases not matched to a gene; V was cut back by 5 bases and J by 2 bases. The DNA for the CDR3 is TGTGCCAGCAGCACAAGTCGAGACAGGGGGTCGCAAGAGACCCAGTACTTC. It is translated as CASSTSRDRGSQETQYF. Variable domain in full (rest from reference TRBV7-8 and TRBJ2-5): GAGVSQSPRYKVAKRGQDVALRCDPISGHVSLFWYQQALGQGPEFLTYFQNEAQLDKSGLPSDRFFAERPEGSVSTLKIQRTQQEDSAVYLCASSTSRDRGSQETQYFGPGTRLLVL.

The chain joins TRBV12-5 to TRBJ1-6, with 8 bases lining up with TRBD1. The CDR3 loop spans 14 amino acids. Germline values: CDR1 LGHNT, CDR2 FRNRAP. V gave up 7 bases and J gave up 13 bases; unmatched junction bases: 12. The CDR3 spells CASAPGQAYLPLHF. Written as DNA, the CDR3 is TGTGCTAGTGCCCCGGGACAGGCCTATCTTCCCCTCCACTTT.

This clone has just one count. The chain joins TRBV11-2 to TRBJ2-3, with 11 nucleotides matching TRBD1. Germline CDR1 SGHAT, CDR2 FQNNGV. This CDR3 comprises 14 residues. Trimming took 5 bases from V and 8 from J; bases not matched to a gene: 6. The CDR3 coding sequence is TGTGCCAGCAGCAAGGGACAGGGGGTCGCTACGCAGTATTTT. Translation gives CASSKGQGVATQYF.

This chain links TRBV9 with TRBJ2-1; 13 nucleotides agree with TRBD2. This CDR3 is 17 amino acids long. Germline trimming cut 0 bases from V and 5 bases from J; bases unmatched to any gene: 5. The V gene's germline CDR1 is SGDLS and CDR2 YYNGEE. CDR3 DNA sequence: TGTGCCAGCAGCGTAGACGGGGGGACTAGCGGGAACAATGAGCAGTTCTTC. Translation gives CASSVDGGTSGNNEQFF.

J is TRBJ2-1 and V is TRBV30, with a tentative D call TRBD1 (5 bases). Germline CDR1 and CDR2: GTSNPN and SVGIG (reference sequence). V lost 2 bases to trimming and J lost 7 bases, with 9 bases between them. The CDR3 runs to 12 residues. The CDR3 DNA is TGTGCCTGGAGTCCCAGGGCGAATGAGCAGTTCTTC. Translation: CAWSPRANEQFF.

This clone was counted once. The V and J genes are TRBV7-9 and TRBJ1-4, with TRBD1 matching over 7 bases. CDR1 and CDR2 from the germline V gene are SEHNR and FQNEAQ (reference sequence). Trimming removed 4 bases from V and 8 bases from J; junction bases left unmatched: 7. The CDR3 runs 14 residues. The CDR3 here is CASSSGGSGEKLFF. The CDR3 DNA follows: TGTGCCAGCAGCTCAGGGGGGAGCGGAGAAAAACTGTTTTTT.

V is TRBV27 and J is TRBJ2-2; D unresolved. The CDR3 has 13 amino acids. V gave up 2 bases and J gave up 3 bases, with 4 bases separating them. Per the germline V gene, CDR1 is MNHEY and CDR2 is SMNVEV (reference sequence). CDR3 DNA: TGTGCCAGCAGTTTAGGCTACACCGGGGAGCTGTTTTTT. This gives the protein CASSLGYTGELFF.

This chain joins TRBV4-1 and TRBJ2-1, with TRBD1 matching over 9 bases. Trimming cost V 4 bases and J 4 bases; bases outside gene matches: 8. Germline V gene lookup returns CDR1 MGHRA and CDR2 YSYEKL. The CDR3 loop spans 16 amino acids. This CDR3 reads CASSRLDRGGYNEQFF. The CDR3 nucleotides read TGCGCCAGCAGCCGCTTGGACAGGGGAGGATACAATGAGCAGTTCTTC.

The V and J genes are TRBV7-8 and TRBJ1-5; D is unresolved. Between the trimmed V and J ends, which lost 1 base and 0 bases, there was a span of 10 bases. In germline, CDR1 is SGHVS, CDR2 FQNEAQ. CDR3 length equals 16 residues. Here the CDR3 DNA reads TGTGCCAGCAGCTTAGAAGGACCGTATAGCAATCAGCCCCAGCATTTT. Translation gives CASSLEGPYSNQPQHF.

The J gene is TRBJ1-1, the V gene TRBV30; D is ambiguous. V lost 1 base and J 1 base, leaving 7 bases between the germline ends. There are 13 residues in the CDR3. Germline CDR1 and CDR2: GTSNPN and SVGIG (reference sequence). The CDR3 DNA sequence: TGTGCCTGGAGTGGGTCAGGGAACACTGAAGCTTTCTTT. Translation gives CAWSGSGNTEAFF.

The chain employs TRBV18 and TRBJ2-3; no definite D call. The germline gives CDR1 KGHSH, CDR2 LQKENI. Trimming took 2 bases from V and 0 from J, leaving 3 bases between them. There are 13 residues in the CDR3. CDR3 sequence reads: CASSPISTDTQYF. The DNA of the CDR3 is TGTGCCAGCTCACCAATAAGCACAGATACGCAGTATTTT.

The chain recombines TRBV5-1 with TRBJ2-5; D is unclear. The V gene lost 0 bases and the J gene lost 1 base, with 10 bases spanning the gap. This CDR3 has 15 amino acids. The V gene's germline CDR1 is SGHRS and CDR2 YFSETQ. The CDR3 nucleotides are TGCGCCAGCAGCTTGGGAGCGTTCCTCCAAGAGACCCAGTACTTC. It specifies CASSLGAFLQETQYF.

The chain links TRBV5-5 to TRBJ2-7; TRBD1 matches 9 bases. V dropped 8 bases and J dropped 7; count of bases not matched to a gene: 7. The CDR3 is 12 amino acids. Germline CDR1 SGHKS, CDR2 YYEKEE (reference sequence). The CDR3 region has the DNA TGTGCCAGTAAGGGACAGGGCGCGGAGCAGTACTTC. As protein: CASKGQGAEQYF. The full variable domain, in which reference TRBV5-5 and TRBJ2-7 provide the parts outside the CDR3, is DAGVTQSPTHLIKTRGQQVTLRCSPISGHKSVSWYQQVLGQGPQFIFQYYEKEERGRGNFPDRFSARQFPNYSSELNVNALLLGDSALYLCASKGQGAEQYFGPGTRLTVT.

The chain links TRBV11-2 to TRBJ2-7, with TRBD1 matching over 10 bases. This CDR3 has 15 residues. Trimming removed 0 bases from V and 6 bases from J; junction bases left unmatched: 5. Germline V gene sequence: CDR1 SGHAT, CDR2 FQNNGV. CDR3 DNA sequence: TGTGCCAGCAGCTTAGATCAAGGACAGGGGGGCGAGCAGTACTTC. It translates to CASSLDQGQGGEQYF.

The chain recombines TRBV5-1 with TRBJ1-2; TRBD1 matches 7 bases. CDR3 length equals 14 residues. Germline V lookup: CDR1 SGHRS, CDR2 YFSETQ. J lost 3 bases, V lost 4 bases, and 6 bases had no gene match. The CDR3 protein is CASSTGDSHYGYTF. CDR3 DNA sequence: TGCGCCAGCAGCACCGGGGACAGTCACTATGGCTACACCTTC.

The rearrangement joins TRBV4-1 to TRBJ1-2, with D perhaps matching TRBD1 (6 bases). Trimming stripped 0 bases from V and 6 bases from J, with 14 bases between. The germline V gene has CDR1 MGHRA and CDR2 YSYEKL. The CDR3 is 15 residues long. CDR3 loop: CASSQDEGGRDGYTF. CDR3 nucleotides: TGCGCCAGCAGCCAAGATGAGGGGGGGCGGGATGGCTACACCTTC.

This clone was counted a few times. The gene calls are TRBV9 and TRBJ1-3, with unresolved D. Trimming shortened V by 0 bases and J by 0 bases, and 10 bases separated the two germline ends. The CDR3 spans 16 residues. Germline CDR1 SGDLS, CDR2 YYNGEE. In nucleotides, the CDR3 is TGTGCCAGCAGCGTAGTTCCACAGAACTCTGGAAACACCATATATTTT. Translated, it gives CASSVVPQNSGNTIYF.

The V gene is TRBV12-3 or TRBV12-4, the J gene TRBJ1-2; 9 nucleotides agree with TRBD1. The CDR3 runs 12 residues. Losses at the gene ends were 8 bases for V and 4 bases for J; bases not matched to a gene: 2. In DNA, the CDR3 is TGTGCCAGCGGGACAGGGATCTATGGCTACACCTTC. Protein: CASGTGIYGYTF.

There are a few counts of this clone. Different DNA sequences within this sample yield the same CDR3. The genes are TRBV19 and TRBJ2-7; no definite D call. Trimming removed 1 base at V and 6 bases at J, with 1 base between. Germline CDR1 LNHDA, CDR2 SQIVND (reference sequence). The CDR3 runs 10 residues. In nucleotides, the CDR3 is TGTGCCAGTAGTATAGGCGAGCAGTACTTC. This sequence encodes CASSIGEQYF.

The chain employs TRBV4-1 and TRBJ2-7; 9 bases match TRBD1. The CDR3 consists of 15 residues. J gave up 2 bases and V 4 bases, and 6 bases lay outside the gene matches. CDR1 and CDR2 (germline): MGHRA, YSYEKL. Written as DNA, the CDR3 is TGCGCCAGCAGCCTTGGGACAGGGTTTACCTACGAGCAGTACTTC. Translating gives CASSLGTGFTYEQYF.

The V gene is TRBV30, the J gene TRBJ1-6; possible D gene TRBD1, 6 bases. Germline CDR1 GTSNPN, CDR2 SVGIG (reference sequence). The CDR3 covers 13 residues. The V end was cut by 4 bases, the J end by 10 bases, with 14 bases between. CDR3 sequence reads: CAWKDTGLSPLHF. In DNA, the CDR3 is TGTGCCTGGAAGGATACAGGGTTATCACCCCTCCACTTT.

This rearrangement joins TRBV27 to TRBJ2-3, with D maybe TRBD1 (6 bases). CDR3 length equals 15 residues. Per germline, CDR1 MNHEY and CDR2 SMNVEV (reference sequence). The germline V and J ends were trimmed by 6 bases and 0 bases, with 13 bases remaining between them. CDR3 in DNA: TGTGCCAGCAGCGAGGTAACAGGGAGCACAGATACGCAGTATTTT. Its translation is CASSEVTGSTDTQYF.

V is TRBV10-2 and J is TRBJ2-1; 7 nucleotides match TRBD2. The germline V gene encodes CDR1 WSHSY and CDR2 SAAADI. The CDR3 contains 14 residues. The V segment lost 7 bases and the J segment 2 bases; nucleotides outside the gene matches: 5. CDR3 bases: TGCGCCAGCATAAGCGGGGTGACCTACAATGAGCAGTTCTTC. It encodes CASISGVTYNEQFF.

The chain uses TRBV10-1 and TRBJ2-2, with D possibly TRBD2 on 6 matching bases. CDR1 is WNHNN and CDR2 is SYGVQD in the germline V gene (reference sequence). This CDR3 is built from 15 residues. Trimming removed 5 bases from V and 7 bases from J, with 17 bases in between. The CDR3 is CASSPRWRAGGELFF. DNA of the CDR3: TGCGCCAGCAGTCCCAGGTGGAGGGCCGGCGGGGAGCTGTTTTTT.